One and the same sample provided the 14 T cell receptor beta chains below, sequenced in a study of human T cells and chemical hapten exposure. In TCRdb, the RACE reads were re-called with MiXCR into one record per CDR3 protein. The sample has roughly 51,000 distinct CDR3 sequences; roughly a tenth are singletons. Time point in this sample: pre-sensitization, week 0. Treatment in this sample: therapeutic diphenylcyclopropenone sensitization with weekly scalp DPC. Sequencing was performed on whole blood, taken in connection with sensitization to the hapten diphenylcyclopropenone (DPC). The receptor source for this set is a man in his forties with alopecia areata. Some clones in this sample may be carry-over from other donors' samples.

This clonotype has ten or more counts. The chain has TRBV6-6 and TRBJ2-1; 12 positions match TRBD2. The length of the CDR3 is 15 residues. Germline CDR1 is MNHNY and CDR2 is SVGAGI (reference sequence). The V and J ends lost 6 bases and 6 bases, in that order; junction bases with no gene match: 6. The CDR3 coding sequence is TGTGCCAGCAGCCAACTAGCGGGAGGACCCAATGAGCAGTTCTTC. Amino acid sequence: CASSQLAGGPNEQFF.

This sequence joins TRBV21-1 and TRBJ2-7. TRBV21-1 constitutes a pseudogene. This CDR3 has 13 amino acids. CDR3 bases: TGTGCCAGCAGCAAAAGAGAGTCCTACGAGCAGTACTTC. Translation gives CASSKRESYEQYF.

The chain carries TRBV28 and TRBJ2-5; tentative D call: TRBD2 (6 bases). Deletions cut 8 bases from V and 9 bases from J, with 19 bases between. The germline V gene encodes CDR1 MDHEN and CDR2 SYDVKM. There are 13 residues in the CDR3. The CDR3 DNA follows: TGTGCCAGCCGCCGGGACTTACAAGCGGCCCAGTACTTC. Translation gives CASRRDLQAAQYF. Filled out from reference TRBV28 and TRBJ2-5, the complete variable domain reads DVKVTQSSRYLVKRTGEKVFLECVQDMDHENMFWYRQDPGLGLRLIYFSYDVKMKEKGDIPEGYSVSREKKERFSLILESASTNQTSMYLCASRRDLQAAQYFGPGTRLLVL.

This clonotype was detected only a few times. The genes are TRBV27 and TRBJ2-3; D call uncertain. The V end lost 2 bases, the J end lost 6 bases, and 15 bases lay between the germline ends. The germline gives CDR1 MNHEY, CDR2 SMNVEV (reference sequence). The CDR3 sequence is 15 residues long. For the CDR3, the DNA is TGTGCCAGCAGTTTAAGACTGTCTGTTGGGGATACGCAGTATTTT. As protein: CASSLRLSVGDTQYF.

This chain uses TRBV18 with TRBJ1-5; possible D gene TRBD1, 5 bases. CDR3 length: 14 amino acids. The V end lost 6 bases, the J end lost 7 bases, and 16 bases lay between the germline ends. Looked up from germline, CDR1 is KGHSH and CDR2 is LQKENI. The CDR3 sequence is CASSQSGTRQPQHF. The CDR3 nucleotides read TGTGCCAGCTCTCAGTCAGGGACTCGACAGCCCCAGCATTTT.

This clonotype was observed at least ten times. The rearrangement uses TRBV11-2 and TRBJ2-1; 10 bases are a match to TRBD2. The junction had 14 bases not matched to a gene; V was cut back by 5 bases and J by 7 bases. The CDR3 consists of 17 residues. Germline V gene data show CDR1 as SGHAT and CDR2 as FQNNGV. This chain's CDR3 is CASSVSFLAGAGNEQFF. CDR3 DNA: TGTGCCAGCAGCGTGTCGTTCCTAGCGGGAGCTGGAAATGAGCAGTTCTTC.

For the CDR3, the DNA is TGTGCCAGCTCCACCCGACCCCCGGAGCAGTTCTTC. Residues: CASSTRPPEQFF. The chain employs TRBV28 and TRBJ2-1; no clear D gene. Germline V gives CDR1 MDHEN, CDR2 SYDVKM. The CDR3 is 12 residues long. V lost 8 bases and J lost 10, with 15 bases in between.

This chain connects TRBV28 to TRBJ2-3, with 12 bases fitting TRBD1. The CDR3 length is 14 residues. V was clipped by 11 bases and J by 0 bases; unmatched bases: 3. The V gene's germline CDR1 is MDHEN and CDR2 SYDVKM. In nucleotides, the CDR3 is TGTGCCCTCGGGACAGGGGGCAGCACAGATACGCAGTATTTT. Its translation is CALGTGGSTDTQYF.

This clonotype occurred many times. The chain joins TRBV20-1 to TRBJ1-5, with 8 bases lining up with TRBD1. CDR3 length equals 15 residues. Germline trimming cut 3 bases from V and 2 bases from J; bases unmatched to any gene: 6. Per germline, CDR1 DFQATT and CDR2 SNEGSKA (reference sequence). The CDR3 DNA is TGCAGTGCTAGCCGACAGGGGAAGGGCAATCAGCCCCAGCATTTT. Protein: CSASRQGKGNQPQHF.

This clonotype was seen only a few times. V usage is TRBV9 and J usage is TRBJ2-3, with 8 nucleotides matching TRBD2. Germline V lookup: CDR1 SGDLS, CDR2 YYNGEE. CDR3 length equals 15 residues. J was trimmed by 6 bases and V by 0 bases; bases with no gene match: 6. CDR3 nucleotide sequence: TGTGCCAGCAGCGTAGACTGGACGGGAGGGGATACGCAGTATTTT. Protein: CASSVDWTGGDTQYF.

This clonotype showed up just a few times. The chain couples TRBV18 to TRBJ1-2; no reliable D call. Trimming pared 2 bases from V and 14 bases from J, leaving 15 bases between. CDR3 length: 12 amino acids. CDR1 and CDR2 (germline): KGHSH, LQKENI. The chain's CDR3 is CASSPDGEGRTF. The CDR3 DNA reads TGTGCCAGCTCACCAGATGGTGAAGGTAGGACCTTC.

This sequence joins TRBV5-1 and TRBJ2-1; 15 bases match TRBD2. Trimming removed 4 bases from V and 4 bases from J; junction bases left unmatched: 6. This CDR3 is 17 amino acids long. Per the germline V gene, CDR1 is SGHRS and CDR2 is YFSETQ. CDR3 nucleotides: TGCGCCAGCAGCACCGGGACTAGCGGGAGGCGGTACAATGAGCAGTTCTTC. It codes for CASSTGTSGRRYNEQFF.

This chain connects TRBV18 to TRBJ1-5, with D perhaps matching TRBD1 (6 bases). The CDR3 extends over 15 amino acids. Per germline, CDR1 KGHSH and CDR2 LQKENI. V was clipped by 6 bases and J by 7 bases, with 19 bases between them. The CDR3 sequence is CASSPVGGRIQPQHF. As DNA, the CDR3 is TGTGCCAGCTCCCCCGTGGGGGGGCGTATCCAGCCCCAGCATTTT.

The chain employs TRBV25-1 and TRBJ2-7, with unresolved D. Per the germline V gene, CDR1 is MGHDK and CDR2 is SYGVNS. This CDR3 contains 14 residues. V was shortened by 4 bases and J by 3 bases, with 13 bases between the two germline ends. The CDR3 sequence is CASSAQGDLYEQYF. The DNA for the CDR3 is TGTGCCAGCAGTGCACAAGGAGATCTCTACGAGCAGTACTTC.